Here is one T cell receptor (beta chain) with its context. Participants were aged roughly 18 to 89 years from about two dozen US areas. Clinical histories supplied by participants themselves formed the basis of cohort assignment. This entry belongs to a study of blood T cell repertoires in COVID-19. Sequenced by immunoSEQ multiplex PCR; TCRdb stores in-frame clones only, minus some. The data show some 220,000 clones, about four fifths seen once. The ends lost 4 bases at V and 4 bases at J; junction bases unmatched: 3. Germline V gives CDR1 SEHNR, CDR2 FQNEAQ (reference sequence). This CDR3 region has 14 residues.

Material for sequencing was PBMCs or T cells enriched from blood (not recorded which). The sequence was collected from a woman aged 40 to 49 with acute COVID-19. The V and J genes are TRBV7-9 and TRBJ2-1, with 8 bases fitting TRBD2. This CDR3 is CASSSSGSYNEQFF. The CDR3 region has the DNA TGTGCCAGCAGCTCCAGCGGGAGTTACAATGAGCAGTTCTTC. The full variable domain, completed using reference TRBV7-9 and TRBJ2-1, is DTGVSQNPRHKITKRGQNVTFRCDPISEHNRLYWYRQTLGQGPEFLTYFQNEAQLEKSRLLSDRFSAERPKGSFSTLEIQRTEQGDSAMYLCASSSSGSYNEQFFGPGTRLTVL.